This TCR beta chain stems from a study of blood T cell repertoires in COVID-19. In germline, CDR1 is KGHSH, CDR2 LQKENI. V lost 2 bases to trimming and J lost 6 bases; unmatched junction nucleotides: 1. The CDR3 runs to 13 residues. The protocol was immunoSEQ multiplex PCR, while the TCRdb copy is restricted to in-frame clones and leaves out a portion. The table records 130,000 to 150,000 clones, 65% to 85% of them present only once. The source is a woman in her sixties with acute or convalescent COVID-19. The chain carries TRBV18 and TRBJ2-7; 10 bases are a match to TRBD2. Sequencing was done on a sample of peripheral blood. CDR3: CASSPGLAVEQYF. CDR3 coding DNA: TGTGCCAGCTCACCAGGACTAGCGGTCGAGCAGTACTTC.